The entry below gives a single T cell receptor beta chain sequence along with its context. The sample comes from a study of cytomegalovirus exposure and HLA in healthy donors. Primers included in the PCR were 60 Vbeta and 13 Jbeta primers. This table comes from immunoSEQ multiplex PCR, and its TCRdb copy is limited to in-frame clones, with some not included. The sample consists of about 120,000 clones, less than 85% of them appearing once. In germline, CDR1 is SGHNT, CDR2 YENEEA. V was pared by 0 bases and J by 6 bases, with 11 bases between. The CDR3 is 15 amino acids. Material for sequencing was PBMCs. The TCR sequence derives from a man aged 50 to 59 in good health and CMV-seropositive. The chain recombines TRBV11-3 with TRBJ2-2; D is perhaps TRBD2 (5 bases). The DNA for the CDR3 is TGTGCCAGCAGCTTAGATCCCGGAGGCGCCGGGGAGCTGTTTTTT. Translating it yields CASSLDPGGAGELFF. The whole variable domain, filled in from reference TRBV11-3 and TRBJ2-2, reads EAGVVQSPRYKIIEKKQPVAFWCNPISGHNTLYWYLQNLGQGPELLIRYENEEAVDDSQLPKDRFSAERLKGVDSTLKIQPAELGDSAVYLCASSLDPGGAGELFFGEGSRLTVL.